A selection of T cell receptor beta chains follows, all from one sample in a study of shared clonotypes between healthy human individuals. Profiled with immunoSEQ multiplex PCR; TCRdb holds only in-frame clones, not every one. The profile shows 1.5 million to 2.5 million clones, about 95% of them singletons. The sample consisted of naive CD8+ T cells sorted from blood. The receptor set was obtained from a man aged 18 to 30 in good health. CDR3s include the opening cysteine and the closing phenylalanine or tryptophan. A D gene is named only where the DNA matches it firmly. Clone size appears in some rows only: once, few, many, or a class for an expanded clone.

-,TRBJ2-3,-,TRBV11-2,TGTGCCAGCAGCTTACTGGGGAGCACAGATACGCAGTATTTT,CASSLLGSTDTQYF
-,TRBJ2-1,-,TRBV27,TGTGCCAGCAGTTTAGACTCTAATGAGCAGTTCTTC,CASSLDSNEQFF
TRBD2,TRBJ2-1,-,TRBV7-9,TGTGCCAGCAGGATTCTAGCGGGGCCTTACAATGAGCAGTTCTTC,CASRILAGPYNEQFF
-,TRBJ2-1,-,TRBV5-6,TGTGCCAGCAGCTTGGAATTAGGGGCGGGTGAGCAGTTCTTC,CASSLELGAGEQFF
TRBD1,TRBJ2-1,-,TRBV29-1,TGCAGCGTTGCAGGGACAGGGTCCCATGATGAGCAGTTCTTC,CSVAGTGSHDEQFF
-,TRBJ2-2,-,TRBV27,TGTGCCAGTCGTCCCGGGACGACGAACACCGGGGAGCTGTTTTTT,CASRPGTTNTGELFF
-,TRBJ1-2,-,TRBV9,TGTGCCAGCAGCGGTGGGAGGGTCTATGGCTACACCTTC,CASSGGRVYGYTF
-,TRBJ2-5,-,TRBV27,TGTGCCAGCAGTTTATACTGGGTGGGAGGCCAAGAGACCCAGTACTTC,CASSLYWVGGQETQYF
-,TRBJ1-5,-,TRBV4-3,TGCGCCAGCAGCCAAGATTCAGGACAAGTGAGGCCCCAGCATTTT,CASSQDSGQVRPQHF
-,TRBJ1-1,-,TRBV27,TGTGCCAGCAGTTCGCTCGATAAAACTGAAGCTTTCTTT,CASSSLDKTEAFF
TRBD2,TRBJ2-3,-,TRBV2,TGTGCCAGCGGCTCGGCGGGAGCGGTAGATACGCAGTATTTT,CASGSAGAVDTQYF
-,TRBJ2-3,-,TRBV2,TGTGCCAGCATAGGCACTTCCACAGATACGCAGTATTTT,CASIGTSTDTQYF
-,TRBJ2-3,-,TRBV7-9,TGTGCCAGCAGCTTGATCGGCGGGATCGACTCAGATACGCAGTATTTT,CASSLIGGIDSDTQYF
TRBD2,TRBJ2-1,-,TRBV2,TGTGCCAGCAGAAACCCATATGCACTAGCGGGGAGGGGAGTTGAGCAGTTCTTC,CASRNPYALAGRGVEQFF
-,TRBJ2-7,-,TRBV9,TGTGCCAGCAGCAATCGGGACGGCGACTCCTACGAGCAGTACTTC,CASSNRDGDSYEQYF
-,TRBJ1-4,-,TRBV30,TGTGCCTGGAGTGTACTCGGGGGGCTAGGTGAAAAACTGTTTTTT,CAWSVLGGLGEKLFF
TRBD1,TRBJ2-7,few,TRBV6-5,TGTGCCAGCAGTTACGCGACAGGGGGCTACGAGCAGTACTTC,CASSYATGGYEQYF
-,TRBJ2-2,-,TRBV5-1,TGCGCCAGCAGCTTGGCTGGCGGGGAGCTGTTTTTT,CASSLAGGELFF
-,TRBJ2-1,-,TRBV4-1,TGCGCCAGCAGCCTATTAGGGGGAAGCTCCTACAATGAGCAGTTCTTC,CASSLLGGSSYNEQFF
TRBD2,TRBJ2-1,-,TRBV9,TGTGCCAGCAGCGTCGCGCCTAGCGGGCCCTTCCTGGGCAATGAGCAGTTCTTC,CASSVAPSGPFLGNEQFF
-,TRBJ2-7,-,TRBV6-5,TGTGCCAGCAGATCACCGGAGGGCGCCTACGAGCAGTACTTC,CASRSPEGAYEQYF
TRBD2,TRBJ2-7,once,TRBV27,TGTGCCAGCAGTTTGGGAGGGAGCTACGAGCAGTACTTC,CASSLGGSYEQYF
-,TRBJ2-7,-,TRBV4-1,TGCGCCAGCAGCCAAGACAAAACAGGGAAGTCTCTCGAGCAGTACTTC,CASSQDKTGKSLEQYF
-,TRBJ1-5,-,TRBV27,TGTGCCAGCAGTTTAGGACAGAACAATCAGCCCCAGCATTTT,CASSLGQNNQPQHF
TRBD1,TRBJ2-1,-,TRBV2,TGTGCCAGCAGGCCCGGACAGGGGAGATGGGATGAGCAGTTCTTC,CASRPGQGRWDEQFF
-,TRBJ2-2,-,TRBV7-3,TGTGCCAGCAGCTTCAGCGGAACCGGGGAGCTGTTTTTT,CASSFSGTGELFF
TRBD2,TRBJ2-3,-,TRBV10-2,TGCGCCAGCACCCACGGACTAGCGGGGGGGGCAGATACGCAGTATTTT,CASTHGLAGGADTQYF
-,TRBJ2-7,once,TRBV7-9,TGTGCCAGCAGTGACTCAGGGGGGACCTACGAGCAGTACTTC,CASSDSGGTYEQYF
TRBD1,TRBJ2-7,-,TRBV2,TGTGCCAGTACAGGGGTGTCCTCCTACGAGCAGTACTTC,CASTGVSSYEQYF
-,TRBJ2-7,-,TRBV7-9,TGTGCCAGCAGCTTAGATCCCAGGCCCCCCTACGAGCAGTACTTC,CASSLDPRPPYEQYF
-,TRBJ2-5,-,TRBV5-4,TGCGCCAGCAGCCATGGGCCCTCTGGACCGCCTCAAGAGACCCAGTACTTC,CASSHGPSGPPQETQYF
-,TRBJ2-3,-,TRBV7-9,TGTGCCAGCAGTCCCCCGGGACGATCGGCAGATACGCAGTATTTT,CASSPPGRSADTQYF
-,TRBJ2-5,-,TRBV4-3,TGCGCCAGCAGCCAAGATCCAGGCCGAGTAGAGACCCAGTACTTC,CASSQDPGRVETQYF
-,TRBJ2-1,once,TRBV4-1,TGCGCCAGCAGCCACCCGGGGGTCATCTACAATGAGCAGTTCTTC,CASSHPGVIYNEQFF
-,TRBJ1-3,-,TRBV6-5,TGTGCCAGCAGTCTTTCAAGTGGAAACACCATATATTTT,CASSLSSGNTIYF
-,TRBJ2-7,-,TRBV11-2,TGTGCCAGCAGCTTTGTAGCTCCGGGGAGCCTTGCCGTCTACGAGCAGTACTTC,CASSFVAPGSLAVYEQYF
TRBD1,TRBJ2-7,few,TRBV6-5,TGTGCCAGCAGTTCACAGGGGAGCTCCTACGAGCAGTACTTC,CASSSQGSSYEQYF
TRBD2,TRBJ2-7,-,TRBV2,TGTGCCAGCAGGGCAGGGACTAGCGGAAACTACGAGCAGTACTTC,CASRAGTSGNYEQYF
-,TRBJ2-1,-,TRBV19,TGTGCCAGTAGTCAGTTCACCCCCGGGACGTCACCCTACAATGAGCAGTTCTTC,CASSQFTPGTSPYNEQFF
TRBD2,TRBJ2-3,-,TRBV7-9,TGTGCCAGCAGCTCTAGCGGGGGGGCGACAGATACGCAGTATTTT,CASSSSGGATDTQYF
-,TRBJ2-1,-,TRBV19,TGTGCCAGTAGTACCGCCTTTGGGAATGAGCAGTTCTTC,CASSTAFGNEQFF
-,TRBJ2-5,-,TRBV7-8,TGTGCCAGCAGCTTAGTTGAGGGAGGAGGGACCCAGTACTTC,CASSLVEGGGTQYF